The clone carrying this T cell receptor (beta chain) was seen only a few times. Clones were read by immunoSEQ multiplex PCR, and TCRdb kept only the in-frame ones, dropping some. This table has approximately 300,000 clones, 70% to 90% appearing once. This sample is drawn from a study of blood T cell repertoires in COVID-19. Across the study: PBMCs, B-cell-depleted T cells, or T cells were the source of the cDNA or gDNA that made up the material.

Trimming left V 1 base short and J 0 bases short, with 11 bases between. Germline CDR1 reads SGHNT; CDR2 reads YYREEE (reference sequence). The CDR3 contains 16 residues. Participants' own reports of clinical history determined their cohort assignment. V and J are TRBV5-4 and TRBJ1-5; D uncertain. The sample taken for sequencing was PBMCs or T cells enriched from blood (not recorded which). This receptor was obtained from a woman younger than 45 who had recovered from COVID-19. The chain's CDR3 is CASSLRQRDSNQPQHF. DNA of the CDR3: TGTGCCAGCAGCTTGAGGCAGCGCGATAGCAATCAGCCCCAGCATTTT.